This TCR beta chain was sequenced for a study of blood T cell repertoires in COVID-19. The repertoire was sequenced with immunoSEQ multiplex PCR; TCRdb's copy has only in-frame clones and lacks some. The sample lists a few hundred thousand clones, under 85% seen once, with about 4.9% in the top ten. Recruits, aged roughly 18 to 100 years, lived in 20 to 30 US areas. Trimming took 2 bases from V and 0 from J; bases not matched to a gene: 3. This CDR3 has 15 residues. Germline V lookup: CDR1 SGHRS, CDR2 YFSETQ. V usage is TRBV5-1 and J usage is TRBJ2-5, with 8 positions matching TRBD2. The sequence derives from a woman aged 50 to 65 who had recovered from COVID-19. Sequencing was performed on PBMCs or T cells enriched from blood (not recorded which). CDR3 protein: CASSFSGEYQETQYF. The CDR3 coding sequence is TGCGCCAGCAGCTTTAGCGGGGAATACCAAGAGACCCAGTACTTC.